The subject of this entry is one T cell receptor (beta chain). What it recognizes is unknown. The data were taken from a study of T cells in Graves' hyperthyroidism and ophthalmopathy. Patients with uncontrolled infections, other autoimmune diseases, pregnancy or lactation were excluded. Diagnoses rested on clinical symptoms, serum thyroxine and TRAb, thyroid ultrasound and orbital computed tomography. PBMCs were collected from an approximately 9.5 ml volume of fresh peripheral blood. This CDR3 has 16 residues. V was pared by 0 bases and J by 3 bases, with 6 bases of the junction left unmatched. Germline V lookup: CDR1 ENHRY, CDR2 SYGVKD. Authors of the study amplified TCR beta CDR3 regions from RNA transcripts. The HTBI primer set drove a first-round RT-PCR of the TCR CDR3. TCRdb reanalysed the multiplex PCR reads using MiXCR and keeps one entry per CDR3 protein. Here the sample spans approximately 520,000 distinct CDR3 sequences, roughly 20% being singletons.

Study-wide findings and caveats: Among clonotypes expanded in thyroid above 0.001, most were also found in blood.

The sequenced sample was blood. The TCR originated in a man younger than 30 with Graves' hyperthyroidism. This sequence joins TRBV10-3 and TRBJ2-5; 8 bases agree with TRBD1. For the CDR3, the DNA is TGTGCCATCAGTGAGTCGGGACAGGTGGGGAAAGAGACCCAGTACTTC. Amino acid sequence: CAISESGQVGKETQYF.